Each of the 27 T cell receptor beta chains below was sequenced from the same sample in a study of cytomegalovirus exposure and HLA in healthy donors. 13 Jbeta primers and 60 Vbeta primers were used for the PCR. Produced via immunoSEQ multiplex PCR; TCRdb's table is partial and in-frame only. This sample yields under 300,000 clones, of which roughly two thirds are seen a single time; 2% to 2.5% belongs to the top ten. Sequenced input: PBMCs. The receptors here all came from a female donor in good health and CMV-seronegative.

V usage is TRBV7-9 and J usage is TRBJ1-1; TRBD1 matches at 8 bases. Germline V CDR1 and CDR2: SEHNR, FQNEAQ (reference sequence). This CDR3 contains 18 residues. J was trimmed by 1 base and V by 1 base; bases with no gene match: 11. The CDR3 DNA follows: TGTGCCAGCAGCTTAGTGAGGCGGCAGGGGGCTGGGAACACTGAAGCTTTCTTT. Encoded protein: CASSLVRRQGAGNTEAFF.

The chain joins TRBV5-1 to TRBJ2-3; 8 bases are a match to TRBD2. The CDR3 contains 17 residues. Germline V gene sequence: CDR1 SGHRS, CDR2 YFSETQ. J gave up 4 bases and V 1 base, and 11 bases lay outside the gene matches. As DNA, the CDR3 is TGCGCCAGCAGCTTGATGACTAGCGAGGGAAGGGCAGATACGCAGTATTTT. Protein sequence: CASSLMTSEGRADTQYF.

The chain recombines TRBV7-2 with TRBJ2-7; D is unresolved. The CDR3 totals 17 residues. Trimming cost V 2 bases and J 6 bases, with 23 bases left between them. Looked up from germline, CDR1 is SGHTA and CDR2 is FQGNSA. CDR3 DNA: TGTGCCAGCAGCTTACAGGTAATTCGCCACATCGGATCCGAGCAGTACTTC. It translates to CASSLQVIRHIGSEQYF.

Here the CDR3 reads CASRAGLNTEAFF. CDR3 coding DNA: TGCGCCAGCAGAGCGGGGTTGAACACTGAAGCTTTCTTT. The chain uses TRBV5-1 and TRBJ1-1, with D unclear. The V end was cut by 5 bases, the J end by 0 bases, with 8 bases between. The CDR3 has 13 residues. CDR1 is SGHRS and CDR2 is YFSETQ in the germline V gene.

The rearrangement uses TRBV13 and TRBJ2-1; the match to TRBD1 covers 7 bases. Germline V CDR1 and CDR2: PRHDT, FYEKMQ (reference sequence). V lost 4 bases and J lost 6; bases outside the gene matches: 9. The CDR3 spans 15 residues. CDR3 DNA: TGTGCCAGCAGCTACAGCCTAGGACAGGTCAATGAGCAGTTCTTC. Translated, it gives CASSYSLGQVNEQFF. Based on the CDR3 plus reference TRBV13 and TRBJ2-1, the full variable domain is AAGVIQSPRHLIKEKRETATLKCYPIPRHDTVYWYQQGPGQDPQFLISFYEKMQSDKGSIPDRFSAQQFSDYHSELNMSSLELGDSALYFCASSYSLGQVNEQFFGPGTRLTVL.

The chain couples TRBV7-9 to TRBJ1-1, with D unclear. CDR3 length: 12 amino acids. Between the trimmed V and J ends, which lost 1 base and 5 bases, there was a span of 5 bases. Germline V CDR1 and CDR2: SEHNR, FQNEAQ (reference sequence). CDR3 sequence reads: CASSLGLTEAFF. As DNA, the CDR3 is TGTGCCAGCAGCTTAGGTCTGACTGAAGCTTTCTTT.

The chain is built from TRBV28 and TRBJ2-2, with D possibly matching TRBD1 (6 bases). Germline V gene lookup returns CDR1 MDHEN and CDR2 SYDVKM. V gave up 10 bases and J gave up 4 bases, with 16 bases separating them. The CDR3 covers 14 residues. The DNA for the CDR3 is TGTGCCACCATGGGGGCTGAGGGCACCGGGGAGCTGTTTTTT. Protein sequence: CATMGAEGTGELFF. Full variable domain (rest looked up from reference TRBV28 and TRBJ2-2): DVKVTQSSRYLVKRTGEKVFLECVQDMDHENMFWYRQDPGLGLRLIYFSYDVKMKEKGDIPEGYSVSREKKERFSLILESASTNQTSMYLCATMGAEGTGELFFGEGSRLTVL.

The table lists this clone with a few counts. The chain is built from TRBV6-1 and TRBJ2-5, with a possible D match to TRBD2 (5 bases). Trimming took 6 bases from V and 1 from J, leaving 12 bases between them. CDR1 and CDR2 (germline): MNHNS, SASEGT. The CDR3 consists of 14 residues. The CDR3 DNA reads TGTGCCAGCAGGAGGGAAGCTCTCCAAGAGACCCAGTACTTC. The encoded protein is CASRREALQETQYF.

The J gene is TRBJ2-2, the V gene TRBV6-5; 8 bases map to TRBD1. From germline, CDR1 is MNHEY and CDR2 SVGAGI. V lost 7 bases and J lost 7; bases outside the gene matches: 5. CDR3 length: 13 amino acids. The CDR3 protein is CASMDRVGGELFF. CDR3 DNA: TGTGCCAGCATGGACAGGGTCGGCGGGGAGCTGTTTTTT.

The chain carries TRBV6-4 and TRBJ1-1; possibly TRBD1 for D (5 bases). Trimming shortened V by 0 bases and J by 5 bases, and 16 bases separated the two germline ends. The CDR3 spans 16 residues. Germline V gene lookup returns CDR1 MRHNA and CDR2 SNTAGT. CDR3 loop: CASSDSIGGGVTEAFF. As DNA, the CDR3 is TGTGCCAGCAGTGACTCGATCGGAGGAGGGGTAACTGAAGCTTTCTTT.

This clone was counted only a few times. The chain carries TRBV7-6 and TRBJ2-1, with TRBD2 matching over 9 bases. Germline CDR1 reads SGHVS; CDR2 reads FNYEAQ. The V segment lost 1 base and the J segment 6 bases; nucleotides outside the gene matches: 4. The CDR3 spans 15 residues. This CDR3 reads CASSLGSGSGNEQFF. The DNA of the CDR3 is TGTGCCAGCAGCTTAGGTAGCGGGAGCGGCAATGAGCAGTTCTTC.

The J gene is TRBJ2-7, the V gene TRBV19; 9 bases fit TRBD1. The CDR3 runs to 14 residues. The germline gives CDR1 LNHDA, CDR2 SQIVND (reference sequence). Trimming at V came to 9 bases and at J to 0 bases, leaving 6 bases not matched to a gene. Here the CDR3 DNA reads TGTGCCAGCGGACAGGGGAGAGACTCCTACGAGCAGTACTTC. Encoded protein: CASGQGRDSYEQYF.

The chain employs TRBV9 and TRBJ1-2; 7 nucleotides agree with TRBD1. Per the germline V gene, CDR1 is SGDLS and CDR2 is YYNGEE. J lost 4 bases, V lost 7 bases, and 4 bases had no gene match. The CDR3 has 12 amino acids. In DNA form, the CDR3 reads TGTGCCAGCCTCAGGGGGTCCTATGGCTACACCTTC. It yields the protein CASLRGSYGYTF.

The V gene is TRBV28, the J gene TRBJ1-1; no clear D gene. The V gene's germline CDR1 is MDHEN and CDR2 SYDVKM. The CDR3 has 15 amino acids. The ends were cut back, 3 bases at V and 0 bases at J, with 11 bases in the middle. CDR3 coding DNA: TGTGCCAGCAGTTTGCCCCAGGCCATGAACACTGAAGCTTTCTTT. It translates to CASSLPQAMNTEAFF.

The CDR3 DNA is TGTGCCAGTAGGGAGACAGGTAATGACTACGAGCAGTACTTC. Translating it yields CASRETGNDYEQYF. The V gene is TRBV19, the J gene TRBJ2-7; D possibly corresponds to TRBD1 (6 bases). CDR1 LNHDA and CDR2 SQIVND come from the germline V gene (reference sequence). Trimming took off 6 bases at V and 3 bases at J, with 15 bases between the two ends. This CDR3 contains 14 residues.

The V and J genes are TRBV6-4 and TRBJ2-1; 9 nucleotides line up with TRBD2. The V segment lost 6 bases and the J segment 8 bases; nucleotides outside the gene matches: 11. CDR1 and CDR2 (germline): MRHNA, SNTAGT. The CDR3 spans 15 residues. The CDR3 spells CASSKTSGPGDEQFF. The CDR3 bases are TGTGCCAGCAGCAAGACTAGCGGACCAGGAGATGAGCAGTTCTTC.

This rearrangement joins TRBV11-3 to TRBJ2-7; a weak D match, TRBD1 (6 bases). V lost 8 bases to trimming and J lost 0 bases, with 14 bases between them. The CDR3 extends over 14 amino acids. Looked up from germline, CDR1 is SGHNT and CDR2 is YENEEA. CDR3 bases: TGTGCCAGCCGTACAGGGTCCCACTCCTACGAGCAGTACTTC. It yields the protein CASRTGSHSYEQYF.

This chain links TRBV10-2 with TRBJ2-2; the match to TRBD2 covers 12 bases. The CDR3 consists of 18 residues. Germline V gene data show CDR1 as WSHSY and CDR2 as SAAADI. V lost 8 bases and J lost 4; bases outside the gene matches: 14. The chain's CDR3 is CASGYSSGRARGTGELFF. The CDR3 DNA follows: TGCGCCAGCGGGTATTCTAGCGGGAGGGCCCGGGGCACCGGGGAGCTGTTTTTT.

V usage is TRBV11-1 and J usage is TRBJ1-1; 8 bases match TRBD1. CDR3 length: 15 amino acids. The ends lost 6 bases at V and 4 bases at J; junction bases unmatched: 10. The germline gives CDR1 SGHAT, CDR2 FQDESV (reference sequence). As DNA, the CDR3 is TGTGCCAGCAGATGGGGGACAGGCCTGGGCACTGAAGCTTTCTTT. Translation gives CASRWGTGLGTEAFF.

The V gene is TRBV6-6, the J gene TRBJ2-4; D possibly corresponds to TRBD2 (5 bases). Trimming shortened V by 4 bases and J by 5 bases, and 15 bases separated the two germline ends. Germline V gene data show CDR1 as MNHNY and CDR2 as SVGAGI (reference sequence). CDR3 length equals 15 residues. The CDR3 bases are TGTGCCAGCAGTTCCGCCTCTAGCTCCCAAAACATTCAGTACTTC. It yields the protein CASSSASSSQNIQYF.

The chain carries TRBV9 and TRBJ2-5; D may be TRBD2 (6 bases). This CDR3 is built from 17 residues. Germline V gives CDR1 SGDLS, CDR2 YYNGEE. With 0 bases removed from V and 5 bases from J, the gap between germline ends came to 20 bases. The CDR3 nucleotides read TGTGCCAGCAGCGTAGGAGGCTTGGGTAGCGGAGGGGAGACCCAGTACTTC. This codes for CASSVGGLGSGGETQYF.

This rearrangement joins TRBV29-1 to TRBJ2-7; the match to TRBD1 covers 7 bases. CDR1 is SQVTM and CDR2 is ANQGSEA in the germline V gene. After removal of 6 bases from V and 2 bases from J, the junction contained 10 bases not matched to a gene. This CDR3 region has 14 residues. For the CDR3, the DNA is TGCAGCGTCGGGACAGCCAGGCTGACCTACGAGCAGTACTTC. It codes for CSVGTARLTYEQYF.

This rearrangement joins TRBV29-1 to TRBJ2-5; TRBD1 might be the D (6 bases). Between the trimmed V and J ends, which lost 7 bases and 2 bases, there was a span of 20 bases. This CDR3 is built from 15 residues. Germline V gives CDR1 SQVTM, CDR2 ANQGSEA. The CDR3 sequence: CSAKNRASSQETQYF. In DNA, the CDR3 is TGCAGCGCCAAAAACAGGGCCAGTTCACAAGAGACCCAGTACTTC. Full variable domain (outside the CDR3, taken from reference TRBV29-1 and TRBJ2-5): SAVISQKPSRDICQRGTSLTIQCQVDSQVTMMFWYRQQPGQSLTLIATANQGSEATYESGFVIDKFPISRPNLTFSTLTVSNMSPEDSSIYLCSAKNRASSQETQYFGPGTRLLVL.

J is TRBJ2-5 and V is TRBV19, with 7 bases aligning to TRBD1. Unmatched junction bases numbered 6, after V lost 6 bases and J lost 2 bases. This CDR3 contains 14 residues. Germline lookup yields CDR1 LNHDA and CDR2 SQIVND (reference sequence). In DNA form, the CDR3 reads TGTGCCAGTAGGTCGGACAGGAATCAAGAGACCCAGTACTTC. Amino acids: CASRSDRNQETQYF.

The J gene is TRBJ1-5, the V gene TRBV4-1; 9 bases agree with TRBD1. V shed 3 bases, J shed 7 bases, and the junction held 10 bases outside the gene matches. The length of the CDR3 is 16 residues. Germline V gene lookup returns CDR1 MGHRA and CDR2 YSYEKL. The CDR3 spells CASSHFLQGAEQPQHF. The CDR3 bases are TGCGCCAGCAGCCATTTCTTACAGGGGGCGGAGCAGCCCCAGCATTTT.

This clone was picked up one time. The chain combines TRBV6-7 with TRBJ2-7; possibly TRBD2 for D (5 bases). TRBV6-7 is given ORF status, its function remaining uncertain. Trimming left V 9 bases short and J 2 bases short, with 11 bases between. This CDR3 region has 12 residues. DNA of the CDR3: TGTGCCAGGAGGGAACCCGCCTACGAGCAGTACTTC. The encoded protein is CARREPAYEQYF.

V is TRBV28 and J is TRBJ2-5, with D possibly TRBD2 on 5 matching bases. Germline V CDR1 and CDR2: MDHEN, SYDVKM. Trimming pared 6 bases from V and 5 bases from J, leaving 16 bases between. This CDR3 region has 14 residues. The CDR3 nucleotides read TGTGCCAGCAGCGCAGCCAGCGGAAGGGAGACCCAGTACTTC. Protein product: CASSAASGRETQYF. Using reference TRBV28 and TRBJ2-5 for the parts outside the CDR3, the full variable domain is DVKVTQSSRYLVKRTGEKVFLECVQDMDHENMFWYRQDPGLGLRLIYFSYDVKMKEKGDIPEGYSVSREKKERFSLILESASTNQTSMYLCASSAASGRETQYFGPGTRLLVL.